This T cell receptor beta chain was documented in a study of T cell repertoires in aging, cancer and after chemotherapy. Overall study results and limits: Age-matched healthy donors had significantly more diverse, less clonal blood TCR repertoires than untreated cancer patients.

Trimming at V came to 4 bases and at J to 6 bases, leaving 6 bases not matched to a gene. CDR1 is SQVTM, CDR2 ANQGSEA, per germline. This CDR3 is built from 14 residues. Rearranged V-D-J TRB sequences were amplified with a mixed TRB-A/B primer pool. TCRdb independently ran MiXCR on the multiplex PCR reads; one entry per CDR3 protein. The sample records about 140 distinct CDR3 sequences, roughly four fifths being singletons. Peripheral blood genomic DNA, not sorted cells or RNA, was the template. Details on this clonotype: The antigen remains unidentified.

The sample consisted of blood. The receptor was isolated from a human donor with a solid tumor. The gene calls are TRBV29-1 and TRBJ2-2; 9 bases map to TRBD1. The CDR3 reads CSVGQGGYAGELFF. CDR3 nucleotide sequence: TGCAGCGTTGGACAGGGGGGATACGCCGGGGAGCTGTTTTTT.